These T cell receptor beta chains were read from a single sample in a study of CD8+ T cells in alopecia areata. The table came from immunoSEQ multiplex PCR; TCRdb's copy has only in-frame clones and leaves some out. The sample has about 210,000 clones, approximately 40% seen once; the top ten hold roughly 2.6%. Sequenced material: CD4+ T cells sorted from blood, taken at approximately week 36, from a patient treated with tofacitinib. These receptors were obtained from a human donor with alopecia areata. Each CDR3 is given with its conserved first and last residue. D genes are given only for firm matches. The size entry is marked missing in some rows and otherwise reads once, few, many or a size class.

size: -
J: TRBJ2-1
length: 13
V: TRBV12-5
D: -
CDR3: CASGGGEINEQFF
DNA: TGTGCTAGTGGAGGGGGAGAAATCAATGAGCAGTTCTTC

size: -
J: TRBJ2-5
length: 14
V: TRBV5-6
D: -
CDR3: CASRETGIAETQYF
DNA: TGTGCCAGCAGAGAAACAGGGATAGCGGAGACCCAGTACTTC

size: -
J: TRBJ2-5
length: 13
V: TRBV30
D: -
CDR3: CALTPLGAKEQYF
DNA: TGTGCCCTGACGCCGCTAGGTGCGAAGGAGCAGTACTTC

size: -
J: TRBJ1-1
length: 13
V: TRBV5-4
D: -
CDR3: CASSFRVGTEAFF
DNA: TGTGCCAGCAGCTTTCGAGTGGGGACTGAAGCTTTCTTT

size: -
J: TRBJ2-5
length: 15
V: TRBV2
D: TRBD2
CDR3: CASSRGTSGRETQYF
DNA: TGTGCCAGCAGTAGAGGGACTAGCGGGAGGGAGACCCAGTACTTC

size: -
J: TRBJ2-3
length: 13
V: TRBV30
D: -
CDR3: CAWSRASTDTQYF
DNA: TGTGCCTGGAGTAGAGCGAGCACAGATACGCAGTATTTT

size: -
J: TRBJ1-4
length: 14
V: TRBV28
D: TRBD1
CDR3: CASDEAQGDEKLFF
DNA: TGTGCCAGCGACGAGGCACAGGGGGATGAAAAACTGTTTTTT

size: -
J: TRBJ1-2
length: 14
V: TRBV27
D: -
CDR3: CASRFLSGHNGYTF
DNA: TGTGCCAGCAGGTTTCTGTCAGGGCATAATGGCTACACCTTC

size: -
J: TRBJ2-1
length: 14
V: TRBV29-1
D: -
CDR3: CSAPRGGAIVEQFF
DNA: TGCAGCGCCCCCCGGGGCGGGGCTATCGTCGAGCAGTTCTTC

size: -
J: TRBJ2-5
length: 12
V: TRBV2
D: -
CDR3: CASRISLETQYF
DNA: TGTGCCAGCAGAATTTCCCTAGAGACCCAGTACTTC

size: once
J: TRBJ2-3
length: 14
V: TRBV4-3
D: -
CDR3: CASSPALGTDTQYF
DNA: TGCGCCAGCAGCCCCGCCCTTGGCACAGATACGCAGTATTTT

size: -
J: TRBJ2-5
length: 16
V: TRBV12-5
D: TRBD2
CDR3: CASGLVQASGQETQYF
DNA: TGTGCTAGTGGTTTGGTTCAGGCTAGCGGCCAAGAGACCCAGTACTTC

size: few
J: TRBJ2-3
length: 17
V: TRBV9
D: TRBD2
CDR3: CASTPLASGIGADTQYF
DNA: TGTGCCAGCACCCCCTTAGCTAGCGGGATTGGCGCAGATACGCAGTATTTT

size: -
J: TRBJ2-7
length: 17
V: TRBV7-9
D: -
CDR3: CASSLGSGGGGNDEQYF
DNA: TGTGCCAGCAGCTTAGGATCCGGGGGAGGGGGCAACGACGAGCAGTACTTC

size: -
J: TRBJ1-2
length: 17
V: TRBV7-6
D: -
CDR3: CASSLEGSAGAFGGYTF
DNA: TGTGCCAGCAGCTTAGAAGGGTCGGCAGGGGCTTTTGGTGGCTACACCTTC

size: -
J: TRBJ2-3
length: 15
V: TRBV7-2
D: -
CDR3: CASSLGSLRTDTQYF
DNA: TGTGCCAGCAGCTTAGGCTCCCTACGCACAGATACGCAGTATTTT

size: few
J: TRBJ2-7
length: 12
V: TRBV7-2
D: -
CDR3: CASSLELYEQYF
DNA: TGTGCCAGCAGCTTAGAGTTGTACGAGCAGTACTTC

size: -
J: TRBJ2-5
length: 15
V: TRBV15
D: TRBD1
CDR3: CATSRERTGVGTQYF
DNA: TGTGCCACCAGCAGAGAGCGGACAGGCGTGGGGACCCAGTACTTC

size: -
J: TRBJ1-1
length: 17
V: TRBV18
D: TRBD1
CDR3: CASSPFTGGPMNTEAFF
DNA: TGTGCCAGCTCACCATTCACAGGGGGCCCAATGAACACTGAAGCTTTCTTT

size: -
J: TRBJ2-1
length: 10
V: TRBV7-9
D: -
CDR3: CASGDNEQFF
DNA: TGTGCCAGCGGGGACAATGAGCAGTTCTTC

size: few
J: TRBJ2-3
length: 14
V: TRBV29-1
D: -
CDR3: CSVLEGTSTDTQYF
DNA: TGCAGCGTTCTTGAGGGGACTTCCACAGATACGCAGTATTTT

size: -
J: TRBJ2-2
length: 15
V: TRBV7-3
D: -
CDR3: CASSLGRLNTGELFF
DNA: TGTGCCAGCAGCTTAGGGCGGCTTAACACCGGGGAGCTGTTTTTT

size: few
J: TRBJ2-5
length: 16
V: TRBV9
D: TRBD2
CDR3: CASSVAASGNLETQYF
DNA: TGTGCCAGCAGCGTAGCGGCTAGCGGTAACCTGGAGACCCAGTACTTC

size: few
J: TRBJ1-1
length: 14
V: TRBV7-9
D: -
CDR3: CASSYTVVGTEAFF
DNA: TGTGCCAGCAGCTATACGGTGGTTGGCACTGAAGCTTTCTTT

size: -
J: TRBJ2-4
length: 15
V: TRBV27
D: -
CDR3: CASSPLLRQKNIQYF
DNA: TGTGCCAGCAGTCCGTTATTGCGGCAGAAAAACATTCAGTACTTC

size: -
J: TRBJ1-5
length: 14
V: TRBV6-5
D: -
CDR3: CASRFGGPNQPQHF
DNA: TGTGCCAGCAGATTCGGGGGCCCCAATCAGCCCCAGCATTTT

size: -
J: TRBJ1-1
length: 14
V: TRBV2
D: -
CDR3: CASNKLGAGTEAFF
DNA: TGTGCCAGCAACAAGCTGGGAGCGGGCACTGAAGCTTTCTTT

size: few
J: TRBJ2-1
length: 15
V: TRBV5-4
D: TRBD2
CDR3: CASSWEGSGRNEQFF
DNA: TGTGCCAGCAGCTGGGAAGGTAGCGGGAGGAATGAGCAGTTCTTC

size: -
J: TRBJ2-1
length: 15
V: TRBV5-1
D: -
CDR3: CASSWDLPSYNEQFF
DNA: TGCGCCAGCAGCTGGGACCTTCCTTCCTACAATGAGCAGTTCTTC

size: few
J: TRBJ2-7
length: 14
V: TRBV28
D: -
CDR3: CASRKTGLSYEQYF
DNA: TGTGCCAGCAGAAAGACAGGTCTGTCCTACGAGCAGTACTTC

size: -
J: TRBJ2-6
length: 15
V: TRBV6-5
D: -
CDR3: CASSFQGSGANVLTF
DNA: TGTGCCAGCAGTTTTCAGGGCTCTGGGGCCAACGTCCTGACTTTC

size: few
J: TRBJ2-5
length: 10
V: TRBV20-1
D: -
CDR3: CSARGETQYF
DNA: TGCAGTGCTAGGGGTGAGACCCAGTACTTC

size: -
J: TRBJ1-5
length: 13
V: TRBV30
D: -
CDR3: CAWSVGTGEPHHF
DNA: TGTGCCTGGAGTGTTGGGACTGGGGAGCCCCATCATTTT

size: few
J: TRBJ1-1
length: 13
V: TRBV5-1
D: -
CDR3: CASSLAANTEAFF
DNA: TGCGCCAGCAGCTTGGCAGCTAACACTGAAGCTTTCTTT

size: -
J: TRBJ2-3
length: 12
V: TRBV28
D: -
CDR3: CASSNREDTQYF
DNA: TGTGCCAGCAGCAACAGGGAGGATACGCAGTATTTT

size: few
J: TRBJ2-1
length: 15
V: TRBV11-2
D: TRBD2
CDR3: CASSLVGTTENEQFF
DNA: TGTGCCAGCAGCTTAGTGGGGACTACGGAAAATGAGCAGTTCTTC

size: few
J: TRBJ2-3
length: 13
V: TRBV28
D: -
CDR3: CASSLPTPRTQYF
DNA: TGTGCCAGCAGTTTGCCTACTCCCCGAACGCAGTATTTT

size: -
J: TRBJ2-7
length: 14
V: TRBV6-6
D: -
CDR3: CASSLDRTPYEQYF
DNA: TGTGCCAGCAGTCTAGACAGAACCCCCTACGAGCAGTACTTC

size: -
J: TRBJ1-5
length: 14
V: TRBV2
D: TRBD1
CDR3: CASSVGTGVQPQHF
DNA: TGTGCCAGCAGTGTAGGGACAGGGGTCCAGCCCCAGCATTTT

size: -
J: TRBJ2-2
length: 15
V: TRBV5-1
D: TRBD1
CDR3: CASSWTGVESGELFF
DNA: TGCGCCAGCAGCTGGACAGGGGTAGAGTCCGGGGAGCTGTTTTTT